This record covers a single T cell receptor (beta chain). This clone has a single count. The target of this receptor is not known. No quality values exist for individual bases; no much larger clone is one base distant. The data belong to a study of blood T cell repertoires in COVID-19 (dated by TCRdb to 2018 to 2021). Study-level background: Samples covering the acute and convalescent phases of COVID-19 were provided by collaborators in the United States, Italy and Spain. The prospective study material was composed of cDNA or gDNA derived from T cells, B-cell-depleted T cells, or PBMCs. The dataset comprised deeply sampled blood TCRbeta repertoires from subjects exposed to, actively infected with, or recovered from COVID-19. The repertoires were released in a freely available public database meant as a resource for research on the immune response to SARS-CoV-2. Samples came from the ongoing ImmuneRACE study (first 160 participants) plus 1,254 subjects from 6 global collaborators. Sample metadata almost always included a de-identified subject ID, COVID-19 status, age in years and sex. Where available, HLA class I and class II types were taken from metadata supplied by the sample provider and were not determined by assay-based typing.

Including the terminal cysteine and phenylalanine, the CDR3 comprises 17 residues. The DNA shown is the 51-base CDR3, in frame from base 1. The germline V gene provides CDR1 SGHRS and CDR2 YFSETQ. V is cut back by 3 bases and J by 0 bases, with 2 bases in the junction unmatched. TCRbeta CDR3 regions were amplified from genomic DNA by means of the immunoSEQ Assay, a bias-controlled multiplex PCR. The authors' analysis ran thus. The number of nucleated cells in each sample was estimated from the amplification of reference gene primers within the assay. To quantify the absolute abundance of each unique TCRbeta CDR3 rearrangement, sequence reads were collapsed and filtered. For each sample, productive Simpson clonality was calculated as the square root of Simpson's diversity index across productive rearrangements. TCRdb obtained this table from immuneACCESS and retained in-frame rearrangements with V and J assigned. These tables miss some clones; where compared with another copy, unresolved V genes account for less than half of the shortfall, and the remainder is unexplained. From that table come the V and J calls and clone size; the DNA was used to work out D and trimming. Across this sample there are some 83,000 clones, with about 84% seen only once. The ten largest clones capture roughly 8% of the sample.

Collaborating institutions collected whole blood in K2EDTA tubes following their own protocols. Collaborator samples were shipped for TCRbeta analysis as frozen whole blood, isolated PBMCs, or DNA extracted from either sample type. Broad study findings and their caveats: The quantity of clinical and demographic metadata differed by source and by participant and was supplied without curation.

This TCR came from a man aged 45-60 years with active COVID-19. Recombination linked TRBV5-1 to TRBJ2-1; TRBD2 agrees with 14 junctional bases. Sample: peripheral blood. The nucleotide sequence reads TGCGCCAGCAGCTCGGGACTAGCGGGGGCCTCCTACAATGAGCAGTTCTTC. It codes for CASSSGLAGASYNEQFF.